This paragraph covers one TCR beta chain sequence. Its antigen remains unknown. This entry is derived from a study of T cells after yellow fever vaccination. Across the study: When fractions had low cell numbers, they were prepared with SMART-Seq v4 Ultra Low Input. General study findings and limits: Just a small share of clonotypes turned up in the CD4 compartment as well as the CD8 compartment. Post-booster samples contained most primary-vaccination clones (roughly 96% CD4, 88% CD8).

Unmatched junction bases numbered 6, after V lost 3 bases and J lost 5 bases. CDR3 size: 14 residues. Germline V gives CDR1 MNHNS, CDR2 SASEGT. TCRdb re-called the 5' RACE reads with MiXCR, one entry per CDR3 protein. The sample yields a few hundred thousand distinct CDR3 sequences, more than 8.5% seen once. Sequencing was performed on PBMCs, taken on the day of the first yellow fever vaccination. The TCR sequence derives from a man aged 18 to 30 who received the YFV17D yellow fever vaccine. This chain connects TRBV6-1 to TRBJ1-1; 7 positions match TRBD1. The DNA of the CDR3 is TGTGCCAGCAGTGAGACAGGGAAAGGGACTGAAGCTTTCTTT. Amino acid sequence: CASSETGKGTEAFF.